This TCR beta chain comes out of a study of control samples from healthy donors and cancer patients. The table came from immunoSEQ multiplex PCR; TCRdb's copy has only in-frame clones and leaves some out. Of some 150,000 clones listed, roughly nine tenths are singletons. Losses at the gene ends were 0 bases for V and 7 bases for J; bases not matched to a gene: 12. CDR1 LGHDT and CDR2 YNNKEL come from the germline V gene (reference sequence). The CDR3 length is 18 residues. This clone was seen only once. The receptor was isolated from a man between 18 and 35 years old in good health. Sequencing was performed on blood. This sequence joins TRBV3-1 (or the pseudogene TRBV3-2) and TRBJ2-1; 10 bases are shared with TRBD2. This CDR3 is CASSQDHVSGGAWNEQFF. The DNA of the CDR3 is TGTGCCAGCAGCCAAGATCACGTCAGCGGGGGGGCTTGGAATGAGCAGTTCTTC.